This T cell receptor (beta chain) comes out of a study of tumor-infiltrating lymphocytes in primary liver carcinoma. Whole-study context: Tumors measured about 4 to 11 cm and were stage T1-T3 N0M0.

This clonotype was found once. Constant-region priming of roughly 490 ng total RNA yielded TCR beta cDNA. Three rounds of nested multiplex PCR with slightly modified ARM-PCR produced TCR beta libraries. The first two PCR rounds used TRBV1-TRBV30 primers with a Cbeta primer, roughly 10 cycles each. From the multiplex PCR reads, TCRdb called clonotypes with MiXCR, one entry per CDR3 protein. The sample shows approximately 20,000 distinct CDR3 sequences, 60% to 80% of them seen only once. For each extraction, RNA and DNA were obtained together from about 20-30 mg of unsorted bulk tissue. Germline-derived CDR1 and CDR2 are SGHDT and YYEEEE. Trimming left V 4 bases short and J 3 bases short, with 16 bases between. This CDR3 region has 16 residues.

The sequence was obtained from a woman younger than 45 with primary liver carcinoma and hepatitis B virus infection. Sequenced sample: liver tumor tissue from sampling region 1. The sample's subset: tumor region T1, superior pole. The V gene is TRBV5-6, the J gene TRBJ2-2; D unclear. CDR3 sequence (DNA): TGTGCCAGCAGCATCCCCCAGGCAGGTTACACCGGGGAGCTGTTTTTT. It is translated as CASSIPQAGYTGELFF. Combining the CDR3 with reference TRBV5-6 and TRBJ2-2 gives the whole variable domain DAGVTQSPTHLIKTRGQQVTLRCSPKSGHDTVSWYQQALGQGPQFIFQYYEEEERQRGNFPDRFSGHQFPNYSSELNVNALLLGDSALYLCASSIPQAGYTGELFFGEGSRLTVL.